The entry below gives a single TCR beta chain sequence along with its context. The antigen is undetermined. The data stem from a study of response to subunit inactivated influenza vaccine. Study findings and constraints: Authors suggested seasonal influenza vaccinations each recruit few new T cells.

TCRdb processed the RT-PCR reads anew with MiXCR; each CDR3 protein has one entry. In the table there are under 850,000 distinct CDR3 sequences, about a fifth of which are singletons. The V gene end was trimmed by 6 bases and the J gene end by 4 bases; junction bases not matched to a gene: 6. There are 14 residues in the CDR3. CDR1 is MNHNS, CDR2 SASEGT, per germline. The chain has TRBV6-1 and TRBJ2-5, with 9 bases matching TRBD1. This TCR derives from a man aged 50-60 years who received an inactivated influenza vaccine. The sequencing used PBMCs from blood, collected more than 4 days after vaccination. The chain's CDR3 is CASSRDRVSETQYF. The CDR3 region has the DNA TGTGCCAGCAGCCGGGACAGGGTTTCAGAGACCCAGTACTTC.